These 28 T cell receptor beta chains were sequenced from one sample in a study of blood T cell repertoires in COVID-19. The repertoire was sequenced with immunoSEQ multiplex PCR; TCRdb's copy has only in-frame clones and lacks some. Here the sample spans 80,000 to 95,000 clones, about four fifths being singletons. The sequencing sample was made of peripheral blood. Receptors were obtained from a man of 80 years or more with COVID-19, enrolled during active disease.

This sequence joins TRBV19 and TRBJ2-5, with TRBD1 matching over 8 bases. After removal of 5 bases from V and 5 bases from J, the junction contained 7 bases not matched to a gene. Germline V gene data show CDR1 as LNHDA and CDR2 as SQIVND (reference sequence). This CDR3 has 14 amino acids. The CDR3 spells CASSSDRGKETQYF. CDR3 DNA sequence: TGTGCCAGTAGTTCCGACAGGGGCAAGGAGACCCAGTACTTC.

The chain carries TRBV19 and TRBJ1-1, with D possibly TRBD1 on 6 matching bases. The CDR3 has 15 residues. In germline, CDR1 is LNHDA, CDR2 SQIVND (reference sequence). The ends were cut back, 3 bases at V and 1 base at J, with 12 bases in the middle. The CDR3 DNA reads TGTGCCAGTAGTATGATCCTGACAGGGAACACTGAAGCTTTCTTT. Translated: CASSMILTGNTEAFF. Full variable domain (outside the CDR3, taken from reference TRBV19 and TRBJ1-1): DGGITQSPKYLFRKEGQNVTLSCEQNLNHDAMYWYRQDPGQGLRLIYYSQIVNDFQKGDIAEGYSVSREKKESFPLTVTSAQKNPTAFYLCASSMILTGNTEAFFGQGTRLTVV.

The J gene is TRBJ2-3, the V gene TRBV7-3; 9 nucleotides align to TRBD2. The V gene's germline CDR1 is SGHTA and CDR2 FQGTGA. V gave up 0 bases and J gave up 6 bases; unmatched junction bases: 1. The length of the CDR3 is 14 residues. The CDR3 DNA sequence: TGTGCCAGCAGCTTAACTAGCGGGAGTGATACGCAGTATTTT. It codes for CASSLTSGSDTQYF.

The V call is TRBV10-1, the J call TRBJ2-7; TRBD2 might be the D (6 bases). The V end lost 3 bases, the J end lost 5 bases, and 11 bases lay between the germline ends. Germline V gene lookup returns CDR1 WNHNN and CDR2 SYGVQD (reference sequence). The CDR3 totals 13 residues. CDR3 protein: CASSDPGEHEQYF. DNA for the CDR3: TGCGCCAGCAGTGATCCGGGAGAACACGAGCAGTACTTC.

J is TRBJ2-2 and V is TRBV18, with D possibly being TRBD1 (5 bases). The CDR3 is made up of 16 amino acids. V lost 2 bases, J lost 0 bases, and 10 bases lay in between. CDR1 is KGHSH and CDR2 is LQKENI in the germline V gene. CDR3 residues: CASSPTGSANTGELFF. CDR3 DNA: TGTGCCAGCTCACCAACAGGCTCCGCGAACACCGGGGAGCTGTTTTTT.

The table lists this clone with a count of one. V gene TRBV10-3 combines with J gene TRBJ1-2; possibly TRBD1 for D (5 bases). The CDR3 loop spans 14 amino acids. Germline V gives CDR1 ENHRY, CDR2 SYGVKD. Trimming took off 2 bases at V and 2 bases at J, with 9 bases between the two ends. The CDR3 region is CAISEAGLNYGYTF. CDR3 nucleotides: TGTGCCATCAGTGAGGCGGGACTAAACTATGGCTACACCTTC.

This chain connects TRBV19 to TRBJ1-1; tentatively, D is TRBD1 (6 bases). Trimming stripped 6 bases from V and 3 bases from J, with 14 bases between. The CDR3 runs to 14 residues. CDR1 and CDR2 from the germline V gene are LNHDA and SQIVND (reference sequence). CDR3 DNA sequence: TGTGCCAGTAGGACTACAGGGACGGACACTGAAGCTTTCTTT. Its translation: CASRTTGTDTEAFF.

The V gene is TRBV6-5, the J gene TRBJ2-1; D possibly corresponds to TRBD1 (6 bases). In germline, CDR1 is MNHEY, CDR2 SVGAGI. The CDR3 loop spans 15 amino acids. The V end lost 5 bases, the J end lost 7 bases, and 18 bases lay between the germline ends. Written as DNA, the CDR3 is TGTGCCAGCAGTCTACAACCCGGACAGAGGAATGAGCAGTTCTTC. Translation: CASSLQPGQRNEQFF.

The rearrangement joins TRBV6-2 or TRBV6-3 to TRBJ2-3; 9 bases match TRBD2. J gave up 2 bases and V 4 bases, and 1 base lay outside the gene matches. The CDR3 totals 14 residues. In germline, CDR1 is MNHEY, CDR2 SVGEGT. This CDR3 is CASSLAGATDTQYF. Here the CDR3 DNA reads TGTGCCAGCAGTTTAGCGGGAGCCACAGATACGCAGTATTTT.

V gene TRBV7-3 combines with J gene TRBJ2-1, with 14 bases fitting TRBD2. The CDR3 loop spans 16 amino acids. CDR1 and CDR2 (germline): SGHTA, FQGTGA. V shed 5 bases and J 8 bases; nucleotides not matched to a gene: 8. The CDR3 sequence: CASSPTSGGAGDEQFF. The CDR3 region has the DNA TGTGCCAGCAGCCCGACTAGCGGGGGGGCAGGCGATGAGCAGTTCTTC. Complete variable domain (other parts from reference TRBV7-3 and TRBJ2-1): GAGVSQTPSNKVTEKGKYVELRCDPISGHTALYWYRQSLGQGPEFLIYFQGTGAADDSGLPNDRFFAVRPEGSVSTLKIQRTERGDSAVYLCASSPTSGGAGDEQFFGPGTRLTVL.

This chain connects TRBV5-1 to TRBJ2-1; 7 bases are shared with TRBD2. CDR1 SGHRS and CDR2 YFSETQ come from the germline V gene. With 3 bases clipped from V and 0 bases from J, the junction kept 6 bases outside the gene matches. The CDR3 length is 16 residues. CDR3 in DNA: TGCGCCAGCAGCTGGGGGGTAGCGGGCTCCTACAATGAGCAGTTCTTC. It codes for CASSWGVAGSYNEQFF.

CDR3 DNA sequence: TGTGCCAGCATTTGGGCAGGGGGCGCAGAGACCCAGTACTTC. Protein sequence: CASIWAGGAETQYF. The rearrangement uses TRBV28 and TRBJ2-5, with 8 bases fitting TRBD1. The CDR3 consists of 14 residues. V shed 7 bases, J shed 4 bases, and the junction held 8 bases outside the gene matches. From germline, CDR1 is MDHEN and CDR2 SYDVKM.

The rearrangement uses TRBV19 and TRBJ1-6, with TRBD1 as a possible D gene (6 bases). The V gene's germline CDR1 is LNHDA and CDR2 SQIVND (reference sequence). This CDR3 contains 15 residues. Trimming cost V 4 bases and J 5 bases, with 12 bases left between them. The CDR3 sequence is CASSTGVPHNSPLHF. DNA for the CDR3: TGTGCCAGTAGTACAGGGGTGCCGCATAATTCACCCCTCCACTTT.

The CDR3 reads CASTLARGTDTQYF. The DNA for the CDR3 is TGTGCCAGCACCCTAGCGCGGGGCACAGATACGCAGTATTTT. The chain is built from TRBV11-2 and TRBJ2-3; TRBD2 might be the D (6 bases). Germline lookup yields CDR1 SGHAT and CDR2 FQNNGV. Trimming took 7 bases from V and 1 from J, leaving 12 bases between them. CDR3 length equals 14 residues.

The chain has TRBV7-2 and TRBJ2-7, with 11 bases identical to TRBD2. Trimming removed 0 bases from V and 5 bases from J; junction bases left unmatched: 3. The V gene's germline CDR1 is SGHTA and CDR2 FQGNSA. This CDR3 contains 15 residues. CDR3 in amino acids: CASSLALAGEDEQYF. The CDR3 DNA reads as TGTGCCAGCAGCTTAGCACTAGCGGGAGAGGACGAGCAGTACTTC.

The chain has TRBV10-3 and TRBJ1-3, with D hard to call. CDR3 length: 16 residues. Germline V CDR1 and CDR2: ENHRY, SYGVKD. Trimming removed 8 bases at V and 2 bases at J, with 19 bases between. The CDR3 nucleotides read TGTGCCATCGGCGGAGGGCCTGTGGTCGCTGGAAACACCATATATTTT. Its protein is CAIGGGPVVAGNTIYF.

J is TRBJ2-3 and V is TRBV5-5; 11 bases are a match to TRBD2. In germline, CDR1 is SGHKS, CDR2 YYEKEE (reference sequence). The CDR3 is made up of 15 amino acids. V shed 4 bases, J shed 6 bases, and the junction held 7 bases outside the gene matches. The CDR3 loop is CASSALSGRGDTQYF. The CDR3 DNA sequence: TGTGCCAGCAGCGCCCTTAGCGGGAGGGGCGATACGCAGTATTTT.

This chain connects TRBV28 to TRBJ1-5; TRBD1 might be the D (6 bases). The CDR3 runs 14 residues. The V end lost 6 bases, the J end lost 0 bases, and 9 bases lay between the germline ends. Germline CDR1 reads MDHEN; CDR2 reads SYDVKM. The CDR3 nucleotides are TGTGCCAGCAGGTACAGGGATAGCAATCAGCCCCAGCATTTT. This translates into CASRYRDSNQPQHF.

The chain joins TRBV18 to TRBJ1-2; a possible D gene is TRBD1 (5 bases). Germline-derived CDR1 and CDR2 are KGHSH and LQKENI. The CDR3 is 16 amino acids. Trimming took 1 base from V and 6 from J, leaving 18 bases between them. The CDR3 here is CASSPQGAPLKNGYTF. Written as DNA, the CDR3 is TGTGCCAGCTCACCACAAGGGGCGCCTCTGAAAAATGGCTACACCTTC.

This chain connects TRBV15 to TRBJ2-7, with 9 nucleotides matching TRBD1. The germline V gene has CDR1 LNHNV and CDR2 YYDKDF (reference sequence). After removal of 3 bases from V and 1 base from J, the junction contained 4 bases not matched to a gene. CDR3 length: 15 residues. DNA for the CDR3: TGTGCCACCAGCAGGGAGACAGGGGGGTCCTACGAGCAGTACTTC. Translation: CATSRETGGSYEQYF.

The J gene is TRBJ2-7, the V gene TRBV30; D gene unclear. The CDR3 is 13 amino acids. Trimming removed 2 bases at V and 2 bases at J, with 10 bases between. CDR1 and CDR2 from the germline V gene are GTSNPN and SVGIG (reference sequence). CDR3 in amino acids: CAWSPHPAYEQYF. The CDR3 nucleotides read TGTGCCTGGAGTCCACACCCAGCCTACGAGCAGTACTTC.

This clone was counted at least ten times. This chain links TRBV27 with TRBJ1-4, with D possibly matching TRBD1 (5 bases). The germline V gene encodes CDR1 MNHEY and CDR2 SMNVEV (reference sequence). Deletions cut 0 bases from V and 6 bases from J, with 14 bases between. This CDR3 comprises 16 residues. CDR3: CASSLSGGILDEKLFF. As DNA, the CDR3 is TGTGCCAGCAGTTTATCGGGGGGGATCCTTGATGAAAAACTGTTTTTT. Drawing the rest from reference TRBV27 and TRBJ1-4, the complete variable domain is EAQVTQNPRYLITVTGKKLTVTCSQNMNHEYMSWYRQDPGLGLRQIYYSMNVEVTDKGDVPEGYKVSRKEKRNFPLILESPSPNQTSLYFCASSLSGGILDEKLFFGSGTQLSVL.

V and J are TRBV6-5 and TRBJ1-1; a possible D gene is TRBD1 (6 bases). V was shortened by 5 bases and J by 8 bases, with 12 bases between the two germline ends. CDR1 and CDR2 (germline): MNHEY, SVGAGI. CDR3 size: 12 residues. CDR3 loop: CASSNRVGEAFF. The CDR3 coding sequence is TGTGCCAGCAGTAACAGGGTTGGCGAAGCTTTCTTT.

The chain links TRBV7-2 to TRBJ2-6, with 8 positions matching TRBD2. J lost 1 base, V lost 3 bases, and 5 bases had no gene match. Germline lookup yields CDR1 SGHTA and CDR2 FQGNSA. CDR3 length equals 17 residues. The CDR3 region is CASSFSGSKSGANVLTF. In DNA form, the CDR3 reads TGTGCCAGCAGCTTCAGCGGGAGTAAGTCTGGGGCCAACGTCCTGACTTTC.

The chain couples TRBV10-1 to TRBJ2-1, with TRBD1 matching 7 bases. V lost 1 base to trimming and J lost 6 bases; unmatched junction nucleotides: 3. The CDR3 is 14 residues long. Germline V gene sequence: CDR1 WNHNN, CDR2 SYGVQD (reference sequence). The CDR3 loop is CASSEFRQGNEQFF. The CDR3 DNA sequence: TGCGCCAGCAGTGAGTTTCGACAGGGCAATGAGCAGTTCTTC.

The J gene is TRBJ2-1, the V gene TRBV19; 13 bases map to TRBD2. The length of the CDR3 is 22 residues. V lost 2 bases, J lost 4 bases, and 20 bases stayed unmatched. The germline gives CDR1 LNHDA, CDR2 SQIVND (reference sequence). In nucleotides, the CDR3 is TGTGCCAGTAGTATATCCAACGGAATACTAGCGGGAGGGCCTCGCGGGTACAATGAGCAGTTCTTC. Translation gives CASSISNGILAGGPRGYNEQFF.

This clone was recorded a few times. The rearrangement joins TRBV19 to TRBJ1-2; D not resolved. This CDR3 region has 14 residues. CDR1 and CDR2 from the germline V gene are LNHDA and SQIVND (reference sequence). Trimming left V 9 bases short and J 1 base short, with 15 bases between. In DNA form, the CDR3 reads TGTGCCAGCACCGGGATGGAACGTAACTATGGCTACACCTTC. Protein: CASTGMERNYGYTF.

This chain links TRBV2 with TRBJ2-7; D might be TRBD1 (6 bases). This CDR3 region has 14 residues. Germline values: CDR1 SNHLY, CDR2 FYNNEI. Trimming removed 4 bases from V and 3 bases from J, with 13 bases in between. The CDR3 DNA reads as TGTGCCAGCAGTGTAGCAGGGGCCGACTACGAGCAGTACTTC. Protein: CASSVAGADYEQYF.